Presented here are 22 T cell receptor beta chains from one specimen sequenced in a study of blood T cell repertoires in COVID-19. The protocol was immunoSEQ multiplex PCR, while the TCRdb copy is restricted to in-frame clones and leaves out a portion. The top ten hold 2% to 2.5% of the sample, which has roughly 260,000 clones, around 87% seen once. Sequenced: peripheral blood. Source of these receptors: a woman between 50 and 59 years old with acute or convalescent COVID-19.

This chain connects TRBV28 to TRBJ2-1; perhaps TRBD1 as D (6 bases). The germline gives CDR1 MDHEN, CDR2 SYDVKM. V lost 10 bases to trimming and J lost 2 bases, with 15 bases between them. CDR3 length: 14 residues. CDR3 protein: CATDRSATYNEQFF. Here the CDR3 DNA reads TGTGCCACCGACAGGAGCGCTACCTACAATGAGCAGTTCTTC.

This chain links TRBV7-9 with TRBJ1-4; 8 bases align to TRBD1. This CDR3 is 15 amino acids long. Germline V CDR1 and CDR2: SEHNR, FQNEAQ (reference sequence). Losses at the gene ends were 2 bases for V and 4 bases for J; bases not matched to a gene: 3. The DNA of the CDR3 is TGTGCCAGCAGCTTATGGGACAGGATTAATGAAAAACTGTTTTTT. It is translated as CASSLWDRINEKLFF.

CDR3 sequence (DNA): TGTGCCAGCAGCCTACAGGGGGACTATGGCTACACCTTC. This translates into CASSLQGDYGYTF. The chain recombines TRBV7-9 with TRBJ1-2, with TRBD1 matching 8 bases. Losses at the gene ends were 5 bases for V and 3 bases for J; bases not matched to a gene: 2. The germline V gene has CDR1 SEHNR and CDR2 FQNEAQ (reference sequence). The CDR3 has 13 amino acids.

The CDR3 bases are TGCGCCAGCAGCCGAGGGGAGGGCCCAACTAATGAAAAACTGTTTTTT. Its protein product is CASSRGEGPTNEKLFF. The rearrangement links TRBV4-3 to TRBJ1-4; D may be TRBD1 (5 bases). This CDR3 has 16 amino acids. Trimming removed 4 bases from V and 0 bases from J, with 12 bases in between. Germline lookup yields CDR1 LGHNA and CDR2 YSLEER.

This clone was picked up a small number of times. The chain combines TRBV9 with TRBJ1-2; TRBD1 matches 8 bases. Germline assignment: CDR1 SGDLS and CDR2 YYNGEE. The trim removed 4 bases at V and 3 bases at J, leaving 5 bases unmatched. This CDR3 spans 14 amino acids. The CDR3 bases are TGTGCCAGCAGCCCCGGACAGGGAGACTATGGCTACACCTTC. Translation gives CASSPGQGDYGYTF.

The genes are TRBV27 and TRBJ2-1, with D tentatively TRBD1 (6 bases). The germline gives CDR1 MNHEY, CDR2 SMNVEV (reference sequence). V gave up 7 bases and J gave up 6 bases, with 13 bases separating them. The CDR3 length is 13 residues. The chain's CDR3 is CASTPTGSNEQFF. CDR3 nucleotides: TGTGCCAGCACTCCCACAGGGTCCAATGAGCAGTTCTTC.

V gene TRBV27 combines with J gene TRBJ1-2; weak D call: TRBD1 (5 bases). This CDR3 comprises 15 residues. V gave up 0 bases and J gave up 5 bases, with 13 bases separating them. Germline V lookup: CDR1 MNHEY, CDR2 SMNVEV (reference sequence). In DNA form, the CDR3 reads TGTGCCAGCAGTTTATCGCCAGGGAAGGGGTATGGCTACACCTTC. It specifies CASSLSPGKGYGYTF.

V is TRBV7-8 and J is TRBJ2-5, with D hard to call. Germline loops: CDR1 SGHVS, CDR2 FQNEAQ. Trimming stripped 3 bases from V and 1 base from J, with 9 bases between. The CDR3 runs to 14 residues. Written as DNA, the CDR3 is TGTGCCAGCAGCTTGACACCTGCCCAAGAGACCCAGTACTTC. Its protein is CASSLTPAQETQYF.

The DNA of the CDR3 is TGCAGCGCGAGGGGCGGGACGGATCTTTACTACAATGAGCAGTTCTTC. Amino acid sequence: CSARGGTDLYYNEQFF. This chain uses TRBV29-1 with TRBJ2-1; perhaps TRBD2 as D (6 bases). V was pared by 7 bases and J by 3 bases, with 22 bases between. The germline CDR1 and CDR2 sequences are SQVTM and ANQGSEA. This CDR3 spans 16 amino acids.

The V gene is TRBV30, the J gene TRBJ1-2; no definite D call. The CDR3 consists of 8 residues. Germline loops: CDR1 GTSNPN, CDR2 SVGIG (reference sequence). CDR3 DNA sequence: TGTGTTGGCCATGGCTACACCTTC. It yields the protein CVGHGYTF. Full variable domain (outside the CDR3, taken from reference TRBV30 and TRBJ1-2): SQTIHQWPATLVQPVGSPLSLECTVEGTSNPNLYWYRQAAGRGLQLLFYSVGIGQISSEVPQNLSASRPQDRQFILSSKKLLLSDSGFYLCVGHGYTFGSGTRLTVV.

This chain links TRBV27 with TRBJ2-3, with D maybe TRBD2 (5 bases). Trimming cost V 0 bases and J 4 bases, with 11 bases left between them. The CDR3 spans 15 residues. The germline V gene has CDR1 MNHEY and CDR2 SMNVEV (reference sequence). DNA of the CDR3: TGTGCCAGCAGTTTATCGGTAGCGAGGGCAGATACGCAGTATTTT. Amino acid sequence: CASSLSVARADTQYF.

J is TRBJ1-1 and V is TRBV10-3, with D possibly TRBD1 on 6 matching bases. CDR1 is ENHRY and CDR2 is SYGVKD in the germline V gene. The CDR3 covers 14 residues. Trimming shortened V by 0 bases and J by 5 bases, and 10 bases separated the two germline ends. The CDR3 loop reads CAISESTRGTEAFF. CDR3 in DNA: TGTGCCATCAGTGAGTCGACGAGGGGGACTGAAGCTTTCTTT.

In DNA, the CDR3 is TGTGCCATCTCGGGACAGTGGGTTGGCTACACCTTC. It is translated as CAISGQWVGYTF. This sequence joins TRBV2 and TRBJ1-2; 7 bases fit TRBD1. The germline gives CDR1 SNHLY, CDR2 FYNNEI. The V segment lost 10 bases and the J segment 7 bases; nucleotides outside the gene matches: 9. This CDR3 has 12 residues.

The rearrangement joins TRBV4-1 to TRBJ1-6, with TRBD1 as a possible D gene (6 bases). The germline V and J ends were trimmed by 0 bases and 4 bases, with 13 bases remaining between them. The CDR3 has 17 amino acids. Germline values: CDR1 MGHRA, CDR2 YSYEKL. The CDR3 nucleotides are TGCGCCAGCAGCCAAGATCAAGACAGGTCTTATAATTCACCCCTCCACTTT. Amino acid sequence: CASSQDQDRSYNSPLHF.

CDR3 sequence: CASSGRDLSYNEQFF. In DNA, the CDR3 is TGTGCCAGCAGCGGGCGGGACCTCTCCTACAATGAGCAGTTCTTC. V gene TRBV9 combines with J gene TRBJ2-1, with D possibly TRBD2 on 6 matching bases. Germline V gives CDR1 SGDLS, CDR2 YYNGEE. The CDR3 extends over 15 amino acids. Deletions cut 3 bases from V and 0 bases from J, with 10 bases between.

The J gene is TRBJ2-7, the V gene TRBV10-2; D might be TRBD2 (5 bases). Per the germline V gene, CDR1 is WSHSY and CDR2 is SAAADI. This CDR3 is 11 amino acids long. Trimming cost V 6 bases and J 7 bases, with 10 bases left between them. CDR3 nucleotide sequence: TGCGCCAGCAGCCGACCGGGAGAGCAGTACTTC. It encodes CASSRPGEQYF.

V gene TRBV5-5 combines with J gene TRBJ1-2, with 7 bases aligning to TRBD1. CDR1 SGHKS and CDR2 YYEKEE come from the germline V gene (reference sequence). V lost 1 base to trimming and J lost 0 bases; unmatched junction nucleotides: 3. The length of the CDR3 is 15 residues. CDR3: CASSLMGQSNYGYTF. The CDR3 bases are TGTGCCAGCAGCTTGATGGGACAGTCTAACTATGGCTACACCTTC.

This chain links TRBV7-2 with TRBJ2-3; D might be TRBD2 (5 bases). CDR1 is SGHTA, CDR2 FQGNSA, per germline. Trimming removed 0 bases from V and 5 bases from J, with 6 bases in between. The CDR3 consists of 13 residues. CDR3: CASSLAGEDTQYF. The CDR3 region has the DNA TGTGCCAGCAGCTTAGCGGGAGAAGATACGCAGTATTTT.

The rearrangement uses TRBV7-3 and TRBJ2-1; 7 nucleotides line up with TRBD2. Germline V gives CDR1 SGHTA, CDR2 FQGTGA. CDR3 size: 15 residues. V trimming: 5 bases; J trimming: 1 base; junction bases outside the gene matches: 5. CDR3 amino acids: CASSPGLGSYNEQFF. CDR3 bases: TGTGCCAGCAGCCCCGGACTAGGATCCTACAATGAGCAGTTCTTC.

The genes are TRBV18 and TRBJ1-4; 9 bases match TRBD1. The V gene's germline CDR1 is KGHSH and CDR2 LQKENI. Trimming removed 8 bases from V and 0 bases from J; junction bases left unmatched: 1. The CDR3 loop spans 14 amino acids. In nucleotides, the CDR3 is TGTGCCAGCCGGGACAGGGCAACTAATGAAAAACTGTTTTTT. Translating gives CASRDRATNEKLFF.

The V gene is TRBV3-1 (or the pseudogene TRBV3-2), the J gene TRBJ2-2, with unresolved D. The germline gives CDR1 LGHDT, CDR2 YNNKEL (reference sequence). The CDR3 has 14 residues. The V and J ends lost 4 bases and 4 bases respectively, with 10 bases between them. DNA of the CDR3: TGTGCCAGCAGCCCCAGACTGGTCACCGGGGAGCTGTTTTTT. Residues: CASSPRLVTGELFF.

This clone was counted a single time. The chain recombines TRBV5-5 with TRBJ1-1; possibly TRBD1 for D (6 bases). The CDR3 is 13 amino acids. Between the trimmed V and J ends, which lost 4 bases and 7 bases, there was a span of 14 bases. CDR1 is SGHKS, CDR2 YYEKEE, per germline (reference sequence). DNA for the CDR3: TGTGCCAGCAGCCTAACGTCGGACAGTGAAGCTTTCTTT. Translation: CASSLTSDSEAFF.